This T cell receptor beta chain stems from a study of beta chain features in type 1 diabetes (dated by TCRdb to the late 2010s). Looking at the study overall: Patients and healthy donors did not differ in mean age, gender distribution, total cell number or subset yield. Whereas all 28 donors provided naive and central memory subsets, regulatory and stem cell-like memory subsets were isolated from just 8 patients and about 8 healthy donors. The study compared the TCRB repertoires of sorted circulating CD4+ T cell subsets in recently diagnosed type 1 diabetes patients with those in matched healthy donors. A total of around 110,000,000 sorted cells were examined across all samples, and RNA yield correlated strongly with the number of cells per subset.

Note on this clone: Which antigen it targets is not known. There are no base qualities to consult, and no much larger clone falls within one base.

V ends up 6 bases short and J 6 bases short, with an unmatched junction base count of 1. The CDR3 contains 11 residues, cysteine and phenylalanine counted. Here the CDR3 DNA is all that survives: 33 bases in frame from base 1. The germline V gene sets CDR1 to SNHLY and CDR2 to FYNNEI. The entire amount of isolated RNA was reverse transcribed using the High Capacity cDNA Reverse Transcription Kit, so the sequenced TCRB transcripts were expressed ones. Stem cell-like memory T cell samples underwent survey-depth immunoSEQ sequencing, averaging approximately 1 million total reads per sample. Sorted cells were lysed in RLT buffer, and RNA was extracted using DNase-treated RNeasy Micro or Mini kits according to cell number. To prevent cross-contamination, each cell subset was processed individually, whereas patient and healthy donor samples were processed jointly. The immunoSEQ multiplex PCR was used to amplify TCRB sequences from cDNA, yielding 87-bp fragments that span the CDR3 region. Sequencing of the amplicons was performed on the Illumina HiSeq platform. On the study's bioinformatics: Synthetic template baselines were used to correct PCR bias computationally, reads within Hamming distance 2 were collapsed together, and singletons that could not be merged were discarded. Reads were aligned against IMGT to assign V, D and J genes, CDR3 length and insertions or deletions at six rearrangement sites. Within each subset, clonotype counts were normalized to sorted cell number, and only after that were true diversity and Gini coefficients computed with the tcR R package. The overlap coefficient, calculated on TCRB nucleotide sequences, was used to measure repertoire sharing. TCRdb re-hosts the immuneACCESS table, in-frame sequences only. Its copies lack some clones; in the studies checked, an unresolved V gene accounts for under half of them, and the cause for the rest is not known. For V, J and clone size, that table is used; D and trimming come from the DNA. This sample comprises tens of thousands of clones, almost 50% of them detected only once. 0.3% to 0.35% of the sample goes to the ten largest clones.

What the research found in general, with its limitations: Patients with type 1 diabetes made fewer insertions and deleted more nucleotides at VDJ recombination sites, implying thymic rearrangement abnormalities. Because cDNA rather than genomic DNA was sequenced, highly expressing activated cells could have been over-represented, although no difference in activation and CD3 levels was found between groups. Naive, central memory and regulatory TCRB repertoires appeared more similar among patients than among healthy donors. Shorter templates might be favored by PCR, yet because patient and control samples were amplified and corrected together, any such skew would affect both groups equally. In all four CD4+ subsets, TCRB CDR3 length was moderately but significantly shorter in type 1 diabetes patients. Because the HLA sub-analyses included only small numbers of individuals, any influence of HLA type on TCRB rearrangement was left unresolved.

From each donor, a single peripheral blood sample of 90 to 150 mL on average was drawn into heparinised tubes. A BD FACSAria II was used to sort naive, central memory, regulatory and stem cell-like memory CD4+ T cells with a panel that included CD45RO, CCR7, CD25, CD127, CD95 and CD27. A purity above 98% was achieved for all sorted populations. Right away, PBMCs were isolated by Lymphoprep density gradient centrifugation and were stained directly, with no culture step. So that batch effects would be minimized, each experiment stained and sorted samples in pairs, pairing one healthy donor with one patient.

Sequenced sample: stem cell memory CD4+ T cells from blood. According to the study, the label for this sample's cell subset or site signals: stem cell-like memory CD4+ T cells. The rearranged segments are TRBV2 and TRBJ2-7, with TRBD2 matching 8 junction bases. The sequence came from a man aged 30-40 years with type 1 diabetes. The CDR3 region reads CASRRGAEQYF. At the DNA level, the sequence is TGTGCCAGCAGGCGGGGGGCCGAGCAGTACTTC.